These 28 T cell receptor beta chains were sequenced from one sample in a study of beta chain features in type 1 diabetes. The entirety of the isolated RNA underwent reverse transcription, so expressed TCRB transcripts were sequenced. Only in-frame clones appear in the TCRdb table, and some are missing; sequencing was by immunoSEQ multiplex PCR. The sample contains about 150,000 clones, around 10% of which appear only once. Material: central memory CD4+ T cells from blood. All receptors come from a man between 18 and 35 years old in good health.

The chain employs TRBV11-2 and TRBJ2-6, with 7 positions matching TRBD1. The V and J ends lost 4 bases and 0 bases, in that order; junction bases with no gene match: 6. This CDR3 spans 17 amino acids. The germline V gene has CDR1 SGHAT and CDR2 FQNNGV. CDR3 nucleotides: TGTGCCAGCAGCTATGGACAGGCTACCTCTGGGGCCAACGTCCTGACTTTC. It translates to CASSYGQATSGANVLTF.

The chain links TRBV7-8 to TRBJ1-6; weak D call: TRBD1 (6 bases). The CDR3 sequence is 15 residues long. The germline V gene encodes CDR1 SGHVS and CDR2 FQNEAQ. Trimming shortened V by 1 base and J by 6 bases, and 10 bases separated the two germline ends. The CDR3 DNA is TGTGCCAGCAGCTTAGGCGGACAGCCTAATTCACCCCTCCACTTT. Its translation: CASSLGGQPNSPLHF.

This clone turned up a few times. This chain uses TRBV30 with TRBJ1-2, with D perhaps matching TRBD1 (6 bases). The length of the CDR3 is 13 residues. Germline V gene lookup returns CDR1 GTSNPN and CDR2 SVGIG (reference sequence). Trimming removed 1 base from V and 4 bases from J, with 10 bases in between. DNA for the CDR3: TGTGCCTGGAGTGGGAAGGGGGGCTATGGCTACACCTTC. This sequence encodes CAWSGKGGYGYTF.

V is TRBV9 and J is TRBJ1-4, with D maybe TRBD1 (5 bases). Germline V gene lookup returns CDR1 SGDLS and CDR2 YYNGEE. Deletions cut 0 bases from V and 4 bases from J, with 10 bases between. The CDR3 has 15 residues. CDR3 bases: TGTGCCAGCAGCGTAGCTGGGGGGGGTAATGAAAAACTGTTTTTT. Translation gives CASSVAGGGNEKLFF.

V is TRBV6-1 and J is TRBJ2-1; TRBD1 might be the D (5 bases). V shed 1 base and J shed 4 bases, with 11 bases lying between them. The CDR3 is made up of 15 amino acids. The germline CDR1 and CDR2 sequences are MNHNS and SASEGT. In nucleotides, the CDR3 is TGTGCCAGCAGTGAAGGTCACAGGCGGTACAATGAGCAGTTCTTC. It codes for CASSEGHRRYNEQFF.

The rearrangement uses TRBV2 and TRBJ1-5; 9 bases map to TRBD1. J lost 6 bases, V lost 0 bases, and 12 bases had no gene match. CDR3 size: 18 residues. Germline values: CDR1 SNHLY, CDR2 FYNNEI. The CDR3 nucleotides read TGTGCCAGCAGTGAAGCGAAAGGGGACAGGGACGTTCGTCAGCCCCAGCATTTT. This encodes CASSEAKGDRDVRQPQHF.

The chain uses TRBV29-1 and TRBJ1-2; TRBD1 aligns across 8 bases. V gave up 5 bases and J gave up 8 bases; unmatched junction bases: 13. The CDR3 loop spans 14 amino acids. Germline V gives CDR1 SQVTM, CDR2 ANQGSEA. The CDR3 is CSVQPRTGFYGYTF. The CDR3 nucleotides read TGCAGCGTTCAGCCCAGGACAGGGTTTTACGGCTACACCTTC. Full variable domain (remainder filled in from reference TRBV29-1 and TRBJ1-2): SAVISQKPSRDICQRGTSLTIQCQVDSQVTMMFWYRQQPGQSLTLIATANQGSEATYESGFVIDKFPISRPNLTFSTLTVSNMSPEDSSIYLCSVQPRTGFYGYTFGSGTRLTVV.

In its sample, this clone was seen a few times. The chain combines TRBV11-2 with TRBJ2-5, with TRBD2 identical over 9 bases. Trimming cost V 2 bases and J 0 bases; bases outside gene matches: 4. This CDR3 has 16 amino acids. Germline V CDR1 and CDR2: SGHAT, FQNNGV. The CDR3 nucleotides are TGTGCCAGCAGCTTAATGGCTAGCGGGAACCAAGAGACCCAGTACTTC. It codes for CASSLMASGNQETQYF.

This clone has a handful of counts. This chain links TRBV7-2 with TRBJ2-3; 7 bases match TRBD1. In germline, CDR1 is SGHTA, CDR2 FQGNSA. The CDR3 sequence is 15 residues long. Germline trimming cut 5 bases from V and 2 bases from J; bases unmatched to any gene: 7. The CDR3 region is CASSPWDRDTDTQYF. DNA for the CDR3: TGTGCCAGCAGCCCATGGGACAGAGACACAGATACGCAGTATTTT.

The chain uses TRBV28 and TRBJ2-5; 9 bases are shared with TRBD1. Trimming cost V 4 bases and J 5 bases; bases outside gene matches: 8. The germline gives CDR1 MDHEN, CDR2 SYDVKM. The CDR3 is 15 residues long. The DNA of the CDR3 is TGTGCCAGCAGTTCTCCGGGACAGGGTATGGAGACCCAGTACTTC. Its translation: CASSSPGQGMETQYF.

V gene TRBV15 combines with J gene TRBJ2-1; 7 bases agree with TRBD1. Unmatched junction bases numbered 2, after V lost 2 bases and J lost 7 bases. Germline CDR1 LNHNV, CDR2 YYDKDF (reference sequence). This CDR3 has 13 amino acids. Here the CDR3 reads CATSRLQGNEQFF. CDR3 DNA sequence: TGTGCCACCAGCAGACTACAGGGGAATGAGCAGTTCTTC.

This clone came up once. The chain combines TRBV6-1 with TRBJ2-1, with 10 positions matching TRBD1. This CDR3 has 16 amino acids. Germline CDR1 MNHNS, CDR2 SASEGT. Trimming cost V 2 bases and J 8 bases; bases outside gene matches: 9. The CDR3 reads CASSEIPGQGWDEQFF. The CDR3 nucleotides read TGTGCCAGCAGTGAAATCCCGGGACAGGGGTGGGATGAGCAGTTCTTC.

This clone was found a few times. V and J are TRBV7-2 and TRBJ2-7; 10 bases are shared with TRBD1. V lost 6 bases, J lost 6 bases, and 11 bases stayed unmatched. Germline loops: CDR1 SGHTA, CDR2 FQGNSA. The CDR3 totals 15 residues. In DNA, the CDR3 is TGTGCCAGCAGACCGCCGGGACAGGGGACGGGCGAGCAGTACTTC. Protein sequence: CASRPPGQGTGEQYF.

The CDR3 bases are TGTGCCAGCAGCTTAGCGCTAGGTTCGAACACCGGGGAGCTGTTTTTT. This translates into CASSLALGSNTGELFF. The chain joins TRBV11-1 to TRBJ2-2; D uncertain. With 0 bases removed from V and 0 bases from J, the gap between germline ends came to 8 bases. Per germline, CDR1 SGHAT and CDR2 FQDESV (reference sequence). This CDR3 contains 16 residues.

This clone was seen a handful of times. The sample contains more than one DNA sequence encoding this CDR3. This chain joins TRBV6-6 and TRBJ2-5; D gene ambiguous. CDR1 is MNHNY, CDR2 SVGAGI, per germline (reference sequence). This CDR3 contains 11 residues. V was cut by 2 bases and J by 5 bases, with 3 bases left in between. The CDR3 coding sequence is TGTGCCAGCAGTTACCGGGAGACCCAGTACTTC. Translation gives CASSYRETQYF.

The chain employs TRBV19 and TRBJ2-7; 7 bases are a match to TRBD1. The CDR3 extends over 15 amino acids. J lost 3 bases, V lost 5 bases, and 10 bases had no gene match. Germline CDR1 and CDR2: LNHDA and SQIVND (reference sequence). This CDR3 is CASSQSRTGNYEQYF. CDR3 DNA sequence: TGTGCCAGTAGTCAGTCCCGGACAGGTAACTACGAGCAGTACTTC.

V usage is TRBV2 and J usage is TRBJ1-3; D is undetermined. The V end lost 8 bases, the J end lost 4 bases, and 9 bases lay between the germline ends. This CDR3 has 12 amino acids. Looked up from germline, CDR1 is SNHLY and CDR2 is FYNNEI. The CDR3 DNA is TGTGCCAGCGTTTCGGAAGGAAACACCATATATTTT. Protein: CASVSEGNTIYF. Variable domain in full (rest from reference TRBV2 and TRBJ1-3): EPEVTQTPSHQVTQMGQEVILRCVPISNHLYFYWYRQILGQKVEFLVSFYNNEISEKSEIFDDQFSVERPDGSNFTLKIRSTKLEDSAMYFCASVSEGNTIYFGEGSWLTVV.

CDR3 DNA: TGCAGCGTTTCGACTAGCGGGAGGTCTTTGAATGAGCAGTTCTTC. Translation gives CSVSTSGRSLNEQFF. This rearrangement joins TRBV29-1 to TRBJ2-1; 13 nucleotides match TRBD2. The V and J ends lost 5 bases and 7 bases, in that order; junction bases with no gene match: 8. The germline gives CDR1 SQVTM, CDR2 ANQGSEA. The CDR3 totals 15 residues.

This clone was detected a few times. This chain connects TRBV7-2 to TRBJ1-5, with D possibly TRBD1 on 6 matching bases. CDR1 SGHTA and CDR2 FQGNSA come from the germline V gene. CDR3 length equals 14 residues. V shed 3 bases and J shed 5 bases, with 11 bases lying between them. The CDR3 spells CASSFMAGDQPQHF. The CDR3 DNA sequence: TGTGCCAGCAGCTTCATGGCAGGGGATCAGCCCCAGCATTTT.

V usage is TRBV6-1 and J usage is TRBJ2-5; possibly TRBD1 for D (6 bases). CDR1 MNHNS and CDR2 SASEGT come from the germline V gene. V shed 6 bases and J shed 5 bases, with 16 bases lying between them. The CDR3 contains 14 residues. CDR3 in amino acids: CASRASTGMETQYF. The DNA of the CDR3 is TGTGCCAGCAGGGCCTCGACAGGCATGGAGACCCAGTACTTC.

Only a few counts were recorded for this clone. The genes are TRBV5-6 and TRBJ2-1; possibly TRBD2 for D (7 bases). CDR3 size: 16 residues. The ends were cut back, 6 bases at V and 2 bases at J, with 18 bases in the middle. The germline V gene encodes CDR1 SGHDT and CDR2 YYEEEE. The CDR3 bases are TGTGCCAGCAACCAAGGGGGAGGGCCGACCTACAATGAGCAGTTCTTC. Translation: CASNQGGGPTYNEQFF.

This clone has only a few counts. J is TRBJ2-7 and V is TRBV29-1; 7 bases line up with TRBD2. V shed 4 bases, J shed 11 bases, and the junction held 11 bases outside the gene matches. The germline CDR1 and CDR2 sequences are SQVTM and ANQGSEA. The CDR3 contains 12 residues. The CDR3 DNA sequence: TGCAGCGTTGGGGGCGGGGGACTCTATGAGTACTTC. Translation gives CSVGGGGLYEYF.

The rearrangement uses TRBV15 and TRBJ2-1; D unclear. V was shortened by 1 base and J by 10 bases, with 8 bases between the two germline ends. Germline V gene data show CDR1 as LNHNV and CDR2 as YYDKDF (reference sequence). There are 12 residues in the CDR3. The CDR3 sequence: CATSRAEAEQFF. The DNA of the CDR3 is TGTGCCACCAGCAGAGCGGAAGCGGAGCAGTTCTTC.

The rearrangement links TRBV7-6 to TRBJ2-7; D not resolved. The CDR3 totals 14 residues. From germline, CDR1 is SGHVS and CDR2 FNYEAQ. V was cut by 5 bases and J by 1 base, with 12 bases left in between. The CDR3 sequence: CASSRDPSSYEQYF. The CDR3 DNA follows: TGTGCCAGCAGCCGAGATCCGTCTTCCTACGAGCAGTACTTC. Filled out from reference TRBV7-6 and TRBJ2-7, the complete variable domain reads GAGVSQSPRYKVTKRGQDVALRCDPISGHVSLYWYRQALGQGPEFLTYFNYEAQQDKSGLPNDRFSAERPEGSISTLTIQRTEQRDSAMYRCASSRDPSSYEQYFGPGTRLTVT.

This sequence joins TRBV5-1 and TRBJ2-3; 11 bases line up with TRBD2. J lost 6 bases, V lost 1 base, and 4 bases had no gene match. This CDR3 spans 15 amino acids. Germline V gene lookup returns CDR1 SGHRS and CDR2 YFSETQ. The DNA for the CDR3 is TGCGCCAGCAGCTTGATGGTAGCGGGAGGGGATACGCAGTATTTT. Its translation is CASSLMVAGGDTQYF.

This clone was counted between two and nine times. The V and J genes are TRBV7-9 and TRBJ2-7; 7 bases line up with TRBD2. The CDR3 is 13 residues long. J gave up 6 bases and V 1 base, and 3 bases lay outside the gene matches. The germline V gene has CDR1 SEHNR and CDR2 FQNEAQ (reference sequence). For the CDR3, the DNA is TGTGCCAGCAGCTTAGGGATAGCGGGCGAGCAGTACTTC. It codes for CASSLGIAGEQYF.

This sequence joins TRBV9 and TRBJ2-1; 8 bases map to TRBD2. The CDR3 loop spans 14 amino acids. With V trimmed by 4 bases and J by 4 bases, 4 bases remained unmatched. Germline lookup yields CDR1 SGDLS and CDR2 YYNGEE. The CDR3 nucleotides read TGTGCCAGCAGCCCCGGGAGGGCGTACAATGAGCAGTTCTTC. Its translation is CASSPGRAYNEQFF. The whole variable domain, filled in from reference TRBV9 and TRBJ2-1, reads DSGVTQTPKHLITATGQRVTLRCSPRSGDLSVYWYQQSLDQGLQFLIQYYNGEERAKGNILERFSAQQFPDLHSELNLSSLELGDSALYFCASSPGRAYNEQFFGPGTRLTVL.

This clone came up many times. This chain uses TRBV28 with TRBJ2-5; D is unclear. V was pared by 6 bases and J by 1 base, with 12 bases between. Germline-derived CDR1 and CDR2 are MDHEN and SYDVKM. The CDR3 has 14 amino acids. This chain's CDR3 is CASSLSRPQETQYF. The CDR3 DNA sequence: TGTGCCAGCAGCCTTTCGCGGCCCCAAGAGACCCAGTACTTC.